This passage covers 26 T cell receptor beta chains from one sample sequenced in a study of T cells in women clearing cervical HPV infection. Assay used: immunoSEQ multiplex PCR; TCRdb lists only in-frame clones, some missing. This listing includes 30,000 to 40,000 clones. The sequencing sample was made of blood buffy coat. These receptors all stem from a woman between 18 and 69 years old with a cervical HPV16 infection that either progressed to CIN3+ or cleared (not recorded which).

The sequenced part of the CDR3 DNA is TGCAGTGCTAGAGATGAGACAGGGCGAGCCAAAAACATT. Its translation: CSARDETGRAKNI. The complete CDR3 sequence is CSARDETGRAKNIQYF. V usage is TRBV20-1 and J usage is TRBJ2-4; 7 bases agree with TRBD1. The missing CDR3 end, 3 residues past where the read stops, is filled in from the germline J gene. The CDR3 is made up of 16 amino acids. Germline trimming cut 0 bases from V and 0 bases from J; bases unmatched to any gene: 5. CDR1 DFQATT and CDR2 SNEGSKA come from the germline V gene (reference sequence).

With respect to this clone: The read comes to an end 3 residues before the CDR3 does, leaving the germline J gene to fill in the end. This chain connects TRBV29-1 to TRBJ2-5; D is possibly TRBD2 (6 bases). The CDR3 contains 15 residues. Germline CDR1 is SQVTM and CDR2 is ANQGSEA. The covered CDR3 bases are TGCAGCGTTGATGGTTTGGTAACTAGCACAGATACC. It translates to CSVDGLVTSTDT. The whole CDR3 protein is CSVDGLVTSTDTQYF.

The covered CDR3 bases are TGTGCCAGTACCTCCTCTGGAAACACC. Translation gives CASTSSGNT. The entire CDR3 reads CASTSSGNTIYF. This chain joins TRBV19 and TRBJ1-3; no definite D call. The read halts 3 residues ahead of the CDR3 end, with the missing end drawn from the germline J gene. CDR1 is LNHDA, CDR2 SQIVND, per germline (reference sequence). There are 12 residues in the CDR3. V was trimmed by 7 bases and J by 0 bases, leaving 4 bases between them. The full variable domain, with the rest looked up from reference TRBV19 and TRBJ1-3, is DGGITQSPKYLFRKEGQNVTLSCEQNLNHDAMYWYRQDPGQGLRLIYYSQIVNDFQKGDIAEGYSVSREKKESFPLTVTSAQKNPTAFYLCASTSSGNTIYFGEGSWLTVV.

Regarding this clone: The CDR3 is cut off 3 residues early in the read; its end comes from the germline J gene. V is TRBV6-1 and J is TRBJ2-3; 7 bases are a match to TRBD1. CDR3 length: 14 amino acids. The germline V gene encodes CDR1 MNHNS and CDR2 SASEGT. Incomplete CDR3 DNA: TGTGCCAGCAGTGCCAGGGGGTTTAATCAGCCG. This codes for CASSARGFNQP. The full CDR3 sequence reads CASSARGFNQPQYF.

In the case of this clone: The read is 3 residues too short to cover the CDR3 end, so that end is filled in from the germline J gene. This rearrangement joins TRBV7-2 to TRBJ2-2; a weak D match, TRBD2 (6 bases). The CDR3 sequence is 15 residues long. V was clipped by 5 bases and J by 6 bases, with 16 bases between them. The germline V gene encodes CDR1 SGHTA and CDR2 FQGNSA. The CDR3 DNA, read in part, is TGTGCCAGCAGCCGGGTGACTAGTAGGGCCGGGGAG. Amino acid sequence: CASSRVTSRAGE. The entire CDR3 protein is CASSRVTSRAGELFF.

About this clone: The read stops 3 residues short of the end of the CDR3; the missing end is completed from the germline J gene. The V and J genes are TRBV18 and TRBJ2-5, with TRBD1 matching 12 bases. The CDR3 is 17 amino acids. Germline values: CDR1 KGHSH, CDR2 LQKENI. V trimming: 6 bases; J trimming: 5 bases; junction bases outside the gene matches: 13. CDR3 DNA (partial): TGTGCCAGCTCGGTCGGGACAGGGGGCCTTCAGACCGAGACC. It translates to CASSVGTGGLQTET. The complete CDR3 reads CASSVGTGGLQTETQYF.

A remark on this clone: The read ends 3 residues shy of where the CDR3 ends; the end is completed using the germline J gene. The chain couples TRBV18 to TRBJ1-3; D is perhaps TRBD1 (5 bases). In germline, CDR1 is KGHSH, CDR2 LQKENI. The CDR3 has 15 residues. V was clipped by 3 bases and J by 4 bases, with 13 bases between them. Partial CDR3 DNA: TGTGCCAGCTCACCGGGGCAGACTTCGGGAAACACC. It translates to CASSPGQTSGNT. The CDR3 in its entirety is CASSPGQTSGNTIYF. The full variable domain, in which reference TRBV18 and TRBJ1-3 provide the parts outside the CDR3, is NAGVMQNPRHLVRRRGQEARLRCSPMKGHSHVYWYRQLPEEGLKFMVYLQKENIIDESGMPKERFSAEFPKEGPSILRIQQVVRGDSAAYFCASSPGQTSGNTIYFGEGSWLTVV.

In the case of this clone: Read coverage stops 3 residues before the CDR3 terminus; the germline J gene supplies the remainder. The chain employs TRBV19 and TRBJ1-5, with 7 bases aligning to TRBD1. The length of the CDR3 is 16 residues. From germline, CDR1 is LNHDA and CDR2 SQIVND (reference sequence). V was pared by 7 bases and J by 0 bases, with 9 bases of the junction left unmatched. Partial CDR3 DNA: TGTGCCAGTAAAGAAGTCAGGGGGTCTAGCAATCAGCCC. Translating gives CASKEVRGSSNQP. The whole CDR3 protein reads CASKEVRGSSNQPQHF.

About this clone itself: The read ends 3 residues before the CDR3 terminus; that terminus is restored from the germline J gene. This chain joins TRBV10-3 and TRBJ2-5, with unresolved D. Germline V gene data show CDR1 as ENHRY and CDR2 as SYGVKD. Trimming stripped 2 bases from V and 1 base from J, with 5 bases between. This CDR3 region has 13 residues. The CDR3 DNA, read in part, is TGTGCCATCAGTGAGGGCAGCCAAGAGACC. It codes for CAISEGSQET. The CDR3 reads in full as CAISEGSQETQYF.

With respect to this clone: Coverage ceases 3 residues before the CDR3 finishes, and the germline J gene fills in the end. J is TRBJ1-1 and V is TRBV18; TRBD1 might be the D (5 bases). CDR3 length: 17 amino acids. Germline V gene data show CDR1 as KGHSH and CDR2 as LQKENI. V was clipped by 5 bases and J by 0 bases, with 19 bases between them. CDR3 DNA, as far as it was read: TGTGCCAGCTCATTTATTGAGGGCTTAGGGGTGAACACTGAA. It yields the protein CASSFIEGLGVNTE. The full CDR3 reads CASSFIEGLGVNTEAFF.

With regard to this clone: The CDR3 end falls 3 residues outside the read, so it is completed with the germline J gene. This sequence joins TRBV7-3 and TRBJ2-3, with D perhaps matching TRBD2 (6 bases). Germline lookup yields CDR1 SGHTA and CDR2 FQGTGA. This CDR3 is built from 14 residues. Trimming took off 5 bases at V and 1 base at J, with 10 bases between the two ends. Partial CDR3 DNA: TGTGCCAGCAGCCCGACTAGTCGCACAGATACG. Protein product: CASSPTSRTDT. The whole CDR3 sequence is CASSPTSRTDTQYF.

Note on this clone: The sequenced fragment ends 3 residues before the CDR3 boundary, so the rest is inferred from the germline J gene. The rearrangement uses TRBV20-1 and TRBJ1-1, with 7 bases that match TRBD1. This CDR3 region has 13 residues. Germline CDR1 is DFQATT and CDR2 is SNEGSKA (reference sequence). V gave up 2 bases and J gave up 5 bases; unmatched junction bases: 5. The covered CDR3 bases are TGCAGTGCTAGATCTGCAGGGGGGACTGAA. The encoded protein is CSARSAGGTE. The entire CDR3 protein is CSARSAGGTEAFF.

Concerning this clone: The DNA ends 3 residues before the CDR3 does, and the rest of the CDR3 is filled in from the germline J gene. The chain employs TRBV5-4 and TRBJ1-2; weak D call: TRBD1 (5 bases). The length of the CDR3 is 16 residues. Germline V gene sequence: CDR1 SGHNT, CDR2 YYREEE (reference sequence). V was trimmed by 0 bases and J by 7 bases, leaving 19 bases between them. Partial CDR3 DNA: TGTGCCAGCAGCTTGGGAAGGTCAGGGACTAGCCGTGGC. Translation gives CASSLGRSGTSRG. In full, the CDR3 reads CASSLGRSGTSRGYTF.

Points on this clone: The read comes to an end 3 residues before the CDR3 does, leaving the germline J gene to fill in the end. The same CDR3 can be traced to other DNA sequences in this sample. This chain links TRBV11-1 with TRBJ2-5; 10 nucleotides line up with TRBD2. The germline V gene encodes CDR1 SGHAT and CDR2 FQDESV (reference sequence). V gave up 8 bases and J gave up 2 bases; unmatched junction bases: 5. The CDR3 is made up of 14 amino acids. Here the CDR3 reads CASGSGGSQETQYF. The CDR3 DNA, read in part, is TGTGCCAGCGGTAGCGGGGGGTCACAAGAGACC.

The CDR3 spells CASSLGTSGGHEQYF. The sequenced CDR3 bases are TGTGCCAGCAGCTTGGGGACTAGCGGGGGTCACGAG. The J gene is TRBJ2-7, the V gene TRBV11-2, with TRBD2 matching over 14 bases. The read terminates 3 residues before the CDR3 end, so the remaining end is supplied by the germline J gene. The ends lost 3 bases at V and 5 bases at J; junction bases unmatched: 3. The CDR3 extends over 15 amino acids. CDR1 SGHAT and CDR2 FQNNGV come from the germline V gene.

Of note for this clone: Read sequence stops 3 residues before the CDR3 end, and the germline J gene provides the missing end. The chain uses TRBV12-3 or TRBV12-4 and TRBJ1-6; D is possibly TRBD1 (5 bases). The CDR3 loop spans 15 amino acids. V was shortened by 3 bases and J by 5 bases, with 11 bases between the two germline ends. The CDR3 DNA, read in part, is TGTGCCAGCAGTTTGAGGGGAGGTCATAATTCACCC. Amino acid sequence: CASSLRGGHNSP. The CDR3 in full is CASSLRGGHNSPLHF.

With respect to this clone: The read gets to within 3 residues of the CDR3 end, and the germline J gene fills in the rest. The chain employs TRBV20-1 and TRBJ1-2, with D uncertain. The CDR3 is 13 amino acids. Germline CDR1 DFQATT, CDR2 SNEGSKA (reference sequence). V was trimmed by 1 base and J by 3 bases, leaving 9 bases between them. CDR3: CSARVHRDYGYTF. The DNA read from the CDR3 is TGCAGTGCTAGAGTCCACCGGGACTATGGC.

Turning to this clone: The CDR3 is cut off 3 residues early in the read; its end comes from the germline J gene. The chain links TRBV5-1 to TRBJ1-1; possible D gene TRBD1, 5 bases. CDR3 length: 14 residues. The V end was cut by 7 bases, the J end by 4 bases, with 17 bases between. Germline V CDR1 and CDR2: SGHRS, YFSETQ. The chain's CDR3 is CASGPERGGTEAFF. The CDR3 DNA, read in part, is TGCGCCAGCGGCCCCGAGCGGGGGGGCACTGAA.

As concerns this clone: The read finishes 3 residues shy of the CDR3 end, and the germline J gene is used to complete it. This sample also contains other DNA sequences that code for the same CDR3. The V gene is TRBV19, the J gene TRBJ2-7; D possibly uses TRBD1 or TRBD2 (5 bases each). V was trimmed by 0 bases and J by 0 bases, leaving 9 bases between them. This CDR3 is built from 15 residues. The germline CDR1 and CDR2 sequences are LNHDA and SQIVND (reference sequence). CDR3 bases read: TGTGCCAGTAGTATAGACAGGGAGAACTCCTACGAG. It encodes CASSIDRENSYE. The full-length CDR3 reads as CASSIDRENSYEQYF.

A word on this clone: The read halts 3 residues ahead of the CDR3 end, with the missing end drawn from the germline J gene. The identical CDR3 is also encoded by other nucleotide sequences in the sample. The chain carries TRBV29-1 and TRBJ1-2; D perhaps matches TRBD1 (6 bases). Trimming removed 3 bases from V and 2 bases from J, with 10 bases in between. Per the germline V gene, CDR1 is SQVTM and CDR2 is ANQGSEA. The CDR3 has 13 amino acids. CDR3 DNA, as far as it was read: TGCAGCGTTGATCCTGGACAGAACTATGGC. Protein product: CSVDPGQNYG. The CDR3 reads in full as CSVDPGQNYGYTF.

Points on this clone: The missing CDR3 end, 3 residues past where the read stops, is filled in from the germline J gene. This chain connects TRBV20-1 to TRBJ1-1; no reliable D call. The V gene's germline CDR1 is DFQATT and CDR2 SNEGSKA (reference sequence). The CDR3 consists of 12 residues. Partial CDR3 DNA: TGCAGTGCTAGAGAGCGGAGCCACCAA. Translating gives CSARERSHQ. The CDR3, in full, reads CSARERSHQAFF.

On this clone: Read sequence stops 3 residues before the CDR3 end, and the germline J gene provides the missing end. The chain employs TRBV19 and TRBJ1-2; D not resolved. The germline V gene encodes CDR1 LNHDA and CDR2 SQIVND (reference sequence). The CDR3 spans 14 residues. CDR3 loop: CASTPGRSTDTYTF. CDR3 bases read: TGTGCCAGTACCCCGGGGAGAAGCACAGATACC.

On this clone itself: From the germline J gene comes the end of the CDR3, since the read stops 3 residues before it. The chain combines TRBV18 with TRBJ2-5; maybe TRBD1 (6 bases). With 1 base removed from V and 5 bases from J, the gap between germline ends came to 11 bases. The CDR3 spans 14 residues. Germline CDR1 is KGHSH and CDR2 is LQKENI. CDR3 sequence reads: CASSPQAQGETQYF. The CDR3 bases that were read are TGTGCCAGCTCACCACAGGCTCAGGGGGAGACC.

Note on this clone: The DNA ends 3 residues before the CDR3 does, and the rest of the CDR3 is filled in from the germline J gene. The chain recombines TRBV2 with TRBJ1-2, with D possibly matching TRBD1 (5 bases). Germline V lookup: CDR1 SNHLY, CDR2 FYNNEI. This CDR3 contains 14 residues. Trimming removed 1 base from V and 5 bases from J, with 11 bases in between. The covered CDR3 bases are TGTGCCAGCAGTGAAGGGGCAGGGAGTTATGGC. This sequence encodes CASSEGAGSYG. The CDR3 in its entirety is CASSEGAGSYGYTF.

A word on this clone: The read terminates 3 residues before the CDR3 end, so the remaining end is supplied by the germline J gene. The chain joins TRBV11-2 to TRBJ1-2; the match to TRBD1 covers 7 bases. The length of the CDR3 is 13 residues. Germline-derived CDR1 and CDR2 are SGHAT and FQNNGV. The CDR3 bases that were read are TGTGCCAGCAGCGGACGACAGGGACTCGAC. Amino acids: CASSGRQGLD. The whole CDR3 protein reads CASSGRQGLDYTF.

Note on this clone: The read gets to within 3 residues of the CDR3 end, and the germline J gene fills in the rest. This chain links TRBV6-2 or TRBV6-3 with TRBJ2-7; unclear D gene. With 4 bases removed from V and 3 bases from J, the gap between germline ends came to 13 bases. The CDR3 covers 14 residues. CDR1 and CDR2 (germline): MNHEY, SVGEGT. CDR3 in amino acids: CASSSVRHLYEQYF. The part of the CDR3 DNA that was read is TGTGCCAGCAGTTCGGTCAGGCACCTCTACGAG.